This T cell receptor beta chain derives from a study of blood T cell repertoires in COVID-19. Source study methods: Amplification from reference gene primers served as the basis for estimated nucleated cell counts. The repertoire was sequenced with immunoSEQ multiplex PCR; TCRdb's copy has only in-frame clones and lacks some. The DNA was the basis for D and trimming; V, J and clone size are from that table. The profile shows about 55,000 clones, roughly 85% of them singletons. The CDR3 runs to 15 residues. The V segment lost 5 bases and the J segment 1 base; nucleotides outside the gene matches: 5. Germline-derived CDR1 and CDR2 are MNHEY and SMNVEV (reference sequence).

This clonotype was sampled from a human donor in a cohort sampled during active COVID-19. This chain links TRBV27 with TRBJ2-3, with TRBD2 identical over 8 bases. Sequencing input: peripheral blood. The CDR3 nucleotides are TGTGCCAGCAGTCCTCGGACTAGCCGCACAGATACGCAGTATTTT. Residues: CASSPRTSRTDTQYF.